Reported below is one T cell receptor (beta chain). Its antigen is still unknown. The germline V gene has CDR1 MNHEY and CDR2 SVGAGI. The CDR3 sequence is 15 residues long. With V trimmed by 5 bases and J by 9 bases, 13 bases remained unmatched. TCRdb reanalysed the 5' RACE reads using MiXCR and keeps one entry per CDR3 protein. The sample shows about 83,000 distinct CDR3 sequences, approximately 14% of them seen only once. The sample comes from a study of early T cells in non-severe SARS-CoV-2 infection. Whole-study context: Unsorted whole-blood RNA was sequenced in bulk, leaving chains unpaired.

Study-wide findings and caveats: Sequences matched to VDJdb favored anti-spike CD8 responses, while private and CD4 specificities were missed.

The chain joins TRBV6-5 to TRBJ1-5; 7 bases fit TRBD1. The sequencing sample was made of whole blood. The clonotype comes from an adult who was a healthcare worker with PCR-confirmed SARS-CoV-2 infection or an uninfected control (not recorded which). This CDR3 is CASSSSQGGYGPQHF. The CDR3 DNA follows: TGTGCCAGCAGTAGCTCTCAGGGGGGATACGGGCCCCAGCATTTT.